The 18 T cell receptor beta chains listed next were all sequenced from one sample in a study of T-cell memory formation after mild COVID-19. Using its own MiXCR run on the 5' RACE reads, TCRdb lists one record per CDR3 protein. Seen here are more than 300,000 distinct CDR3 sequences, approximately 15% observed once, and the top ten hold 22%. Sequencing was carried out using PBMCs or a T cell subset sorted from them (not recorded which). Receptors originate from a man younger than 35 who had mild COVID-19 (a few samples of this study predate the infection). Cell type and time point are not known.

This clonotype was detected a few times. The rearrangement joins TRBV4-1 to TRBJ1-2, with 9 positions matching TRBD1. The CDR3 has 14 amino acids. Germline V gene lookup returns CDR1 MGHRA and CDR2 YSYEKL. V lost 1 base to trimming and J lost 8 bases; unmatched junction nucleotides: 5. CDR3 amino acids: CASSQVWTGDGYTF. The CDR3 DNA reads as TGCGCCAGCAGCCAAGTCTGGACAGGGGACGGCTACACCTTC.

This chain links TRBV5-4 with TRBJ2-3, with D uncertain. V was pared by 4 bases and J by 4 bases, with 13 bases between. CDR1 is SGHNT, CDR2 YYREEE, per germline (reference sequence). The CDR3 sequence is 14 residues long. The chain's CDR3 is CASSVSGVSDTQYF. DNA for the CDR3: TGTGCCAGCAGCGTGAGTGGGGTTTCAGATACGCAGTATTTT.

J is TRBJ1-6 and V is TRBV28; D is unresolved. V gave up 7 bases and J gave up 8 bases, with 9 bases separating them. The CDR3 is 12 amino acids. Germline assignment: CDR1 MDHEN and CDR2 SYDVKM. The CDR3 DNA reads as TGTGCCAGCACCCTAAGGGATTCACCCCTCCACTTT. This codes for CASTLRDSPLHF.

This clonotype appeared many times. The chain has TRBV20-1 and TRBJ2-3, with 9 positions matching TRBD1. V lost 3 bases and J lost 4; bases outside the gene matches: 8. This CDR3 region has 15 residues. CDR1 and CDR2 (germline): DFQATT, SNEGSKA (reference sequence). Written as DNA, the CDR3 is TGCAGTGCTAGGGAACCGGGACAGGGACCAGATACGCAGTATTTT. Translated, it gives CSAREPGQGPDTQYF.

The chain has TRBV6-1 and TRBJ1-2; D unclear. CDR1 and CDR2 (germline): MNHNS, SASEGT. This CDR3 has 15 residues. The ends were cut back, 10 bases at V and 0 bases at J, with 18 bases in the middle. The CDR3 DNA sequence: TGTGCCACGCGATTCTCCTCGGACTCTAACTATGGCTACACCTTC. This translates into CATRFSSDSNYGYTF.

The table lists this clonotype with a few counts. The rearrangement uses TRBV30 and TRBJ1-1; D not certain. The length of the CDR3 is 13 residues. Germline V lookup: CDR1 GTSNPN, CDR2 SVGIG (reference sequence). V lost 7 bases to trimming and J lost 2 bases, with 14 bases between them. DNA for the CDR3: TGTGCCTTACAGAGGGCGGGAAACACTGAAGCTTTCTTT. It translates to CALQRAGNTEAFF.

V usage is TRBV11-2 and J usage is TRBJ2-5; TRBD2 might be the D (5 bases). Per the germline V gene, CDR1 is SGHAT and CDR2 is FQNNGV. The CDR3 contains 15 residues. V was clipped by 5 bases and J by 2 bases, with 15 bases between them. As DNA, the CDR3 is TGTGCCAGCAGCGCGGGTTCGACAATACAAGAGACCCAGTACTTC. Encoded protein: CASSAGSTIQETQYF.

V and J are TRBV6-2 or TRBV6-3 and TRBJ1-6; tentative D call: TRBD1 (6 bases). The CDR3 covers 14 residues. V was pared by 6 bases and J by 8 bases, with 14 bases between. Germline assignment: CDR1 MNHEY and CDR2 SVGEGT. CDR3 bases: TGTGCCAGCAGCCTTCAAGGGGGGGATTCACCCCTCCACTTT. It encodes CASSLQGGDSPLHF.

This clonotype was counted once. The rearrangement links TRBV7-6 to TRBJ2-7; D could derive from TRBD1 or TRBD2 (5 bases each). CDR3 size: 15 residues. Looked up from germline, CDR1 is SGHVS and CDR2 is FNYEAQ. V was clipped by 2 bases and J by 3 bases, with 14 bases between them. CDR3 in amino acids: CASSLNPGDGYEQYV. The CDR3 nucleotides read TGTGCCAGCAGCTTAAATCCCGGGGACGGCTACGAGCAGTACGTC.

This clonotype occurred a few times. This rearrangement joins TRBV11-2 to TRBJ1-1, with D perhaps matching TRBD1 (6 bases). Germline V CDR1 and CDR2: SGHAT, FQNNGV. V lost 5 bases to trimming and J lost 6 bases, with 13 bases between them. The CDR3 runs to 13 residues. The CDR3 region has the DNA TGTGCCAGCAGCCTCGGGGGCAGCCCTGAAGCTTTCTTT. This sequence encodes CASSLGGSPEAFF.

This clonotype was observed a few times. The chain carries TRBV7-2 and TRBJ2-5, with TRBD2 matching 9 bases. This CDR3 has 16 residues. Germline V gene lookup returns CDR1 SGHTA and CDR2 FQGNSA. The V segment lost 0 bases and the J segment 4 bases; nucleotides outside the gene matches: 6. In DNA form, the CDR3 reads TGTGCCAGCAGCTTAGCGATTAGCGGGGGTACAGAGACCCAGTACTTC. This translates into CASSLAISGGTETQYF.

In its sample, this clonotype was seen many times. The rearrangement links TRBV5-5 to TRBJ2-4, with D perhaps TRBD2 (6 bases). This CDR3 comprises 19 residues. From germline, CDR1 is SGHKS and CDR2 YYEKEE (reference sequence). With 4 bases removed from V and 1 base from J, the gap between germline ends came to 24 bases. CDR3 coding DNA: TGTGCCAGCAGCATAACGGGGTGGGACTTCTCATATGCCAAAAACATTCAGTACTTC. This translates into CASSITGWDFSYAKNIQYF. Combining the CDR3 with reference TRBV5-5 and TRBJ2-4 gives the whole variable domain DAGVTQSPTHLIKTRGQQVTLRCSPISGHKSVSWYQQVLGQGPQFIFQYYEKEERGRGNFPDRFSARQFPNYSSELNVNALLLGDSALYLCASSITGWDFSYAKNIQYFGAGTRLSVL.

DNA for the CDR3: TGTGCCATCAGAGGACAGGGGGCGACAGATACGCAGTATTTT. Its translation: CAIRGQGATDTQYF. The chain is built from TRBV10-3 and TRBJ2-3, with TRBD1 matching 11 bases. This CDR3 is built from 14 residues. V was clipped by 6 bases and J by 3 bases; unmatched bases: 2. Germline loops: CDR1 ENHRY, CDR2 SYGVKD.

The chain employs TRBV4-3 and TRBJ2-3, with D unresolved. Germline assignment: CDR1 LGHNA and CDR2 YSLEER. This CDR3 comprises 14 residues. Trimming took 1 base from V and 5 from J, leaving 10 bases between them. CDR3 DNA sequence: TGCGCCAGCAGCCAAGGAGGCCGTAAAGATACGCAGTATTTT. The encoded protein is CASSQGGRKDTQYF.

The chain links TRBV5-4 to TRBJ2-1, with TRBD2 matching 7 bases. Germline lookup yields CDR1 SGHNT and CDR2 YYREEE (reference sequence). Germline trimming cut 4 bases from V and 10 bases from J; bases unmatched to any gene: 8. CDR3 length: 13 amino acids. In nucleotides, the CDR3 is TGTGCCAGCAGCAACGACATGGGGGGGGAGCAGTTCTTC. Translating it yields CASSNDMGGEQFF.

This clonotype was observed a handful of times. The rearrangement links TRBV6-5 to TRBJ2-3; tentative D call: TRBD2 (5 bases). The V end was cut by 2 bases, the J end by 1 base, with 10 bases between. CDR1 MNHEY and CDR2 SVGAGI come from the germline V gene. This CDR3 comprises 15 residues. CDR3 bases: TGTGCCAGCAGTTACACCCGGGGTCGCACAGATACGCAGTATTTT. As protein: CASSYTRGRTDTQYF.

This clonotype was detected only a few times. The rearrangement uses TRBV12-5 and TRBJ2-1, with 11 bases identical to TRBD2. CDR1 LGHNT and CDR2 FRNRAP come from the germline V gene. The CDR3 is 17 residues long. V lost 0 bases to trimming and J lost 5 bases; unmatched junction nucleotides: 6. The CDR3 DNA is TGTGCTAGTGGTTTGGTGCTGGGGACTAGCGGCGACAATGAGCAGTTCTTC. Protein sequence: CASGLVLGTSGDNEQFF.

This clonotype was seen only a few times. The V gene is TRBV13, the J gene TRBJ2-7, with TRBD2 as a possible D gene (6 bases). The V and J ends lost 5 bases and 2 bases respectively, with 13 bases between them. The CDR3 extends over 14 amino acids. Germline V gene data show CDR1 as PRHDT and CDR2 as FYEKMQ (reference sequence). The CDR3 nucleotides are TGTGCCAGCAGCACCCAGCGGGTCCCCTACGAGCAGTACTTC. As protein: CASSTQRVPYEQYF.